This T cell receptor beta chain originates from a study of blood T cell repertoires in COVID-19. The CDR3 consists of 16 residues. Germline-derived CDR1 and CDR2 are SGHDN and FVKESK. V shed 4 bases, J shed 6 bases, and the junction held 10 bases outside the gene matches. Authors' data handling: Estimated nucleated cell counts came from reference gene primer amplification. Method: immunoSEQ multiplex PCR; TCRdb's copy keeps in-frame clones and lacks some. The DNA was the basis for D and trimming; V, J and clone size are from that table. The table includes under 120,000 clones, about 85% detected once.

This sequence originates from a human donor in a cohort sampled during active COVID-19. The chain uses TRBV14 and TRBJ2-1, with 9 bases lining up with TRBD2. Material for sequencing was peripheral blood. DNA of the CDR3: TGTGCCAGCAGCCCGACTAGCGGCCTTTTCGTCAATGAGCAGTTCTTC. Translation: CASSPTSGLFVNEQFF.